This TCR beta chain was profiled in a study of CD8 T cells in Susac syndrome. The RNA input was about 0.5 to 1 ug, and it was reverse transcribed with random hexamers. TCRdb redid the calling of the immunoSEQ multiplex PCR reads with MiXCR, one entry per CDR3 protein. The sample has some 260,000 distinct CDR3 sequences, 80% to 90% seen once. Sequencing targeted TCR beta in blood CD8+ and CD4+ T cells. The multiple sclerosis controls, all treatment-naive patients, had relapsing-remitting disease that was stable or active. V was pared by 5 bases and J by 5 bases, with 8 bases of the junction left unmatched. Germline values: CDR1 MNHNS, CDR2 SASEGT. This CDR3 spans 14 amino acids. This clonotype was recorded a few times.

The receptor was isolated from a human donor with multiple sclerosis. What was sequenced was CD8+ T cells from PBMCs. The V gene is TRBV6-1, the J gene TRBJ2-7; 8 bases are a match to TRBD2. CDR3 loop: CASSRSGRRDEQYF. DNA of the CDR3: TGTGCCAGCAGTCGAAGCGGGAGAAGGGACGAGCAGTACTTC.